Listed here are 31 T cell receptor beta chains from one sample, sequenced in a study of beta chain features in type 1 diabetes. Expressed TCRB transcripts were sequenced because the entire RNA isolate underwent reverse transcription. Only in-frame clones appear in the TCRdb table, and some are missing; sequencing was by immunoSEQ multiplex PCR. The table lists hundreds of thousands of clones, about 32% of them singletons. Sequencing used naive CD4+ T cells from blood. The receptors were gathered from a man between 18 and 29 years old in good health.

This sequence joins TRBV7-9 and TRBJ2-6; D may be TRBD1 or TRBD2 (5 bases each). This CDR3 contains 17 residues. Germline CDR1 and CDR2: SEHNR and FQNEAQ (reference sequence). The V end lost 1 base, the J end lost 4 bases, and 14 bases lay between the germline ends. The CDR3 sequence is CASSLVGEGSGANVLTF. The DNA of the CDR3 is TGTGCCAGCAGCTTAGTAGGAGAGGGGTCCGGGGCCAACGTCCTGACTTTC.

As DNA, the CDR3 is TGTGCCTGGGGGTCTGAGCAGTTCTTC. Translating it yields CAWGSEQFF. The J gene is TRBJ2-1, the V gene TRBV30; D uncertain. Looked up from germline, CDR1 is GTSNPN and CDR2 is SVGIG (reference sequence). V lost 5 bases and J 9 bases, leaving 5 bases between the germline ends. The CDR3 loop spans 9 amino acids.

This clone was seen more than once but under ten times. The chain carries TRBV28 and TRBJ2-1; D not certain. Trimming left V 7 bases short and J 9 bases short, with 13 bases between. Germline assignment: CDR1 MDHEN and CDR2 SYDVKM. The CDR3 loop spans 12 amino acids. The CDR3 coding sequence is TGTGCCAGCACACCCGACCCCGGTGAGCAGTTCTTC. As protein: CASTPDPGEQFF.

The chain recombines TRBV6-6 with TRBJ2-7; 7 nucleotides align to TRBD2. V trimming: 5 bases; J trimming: 5 bases; junction bases outside the gene matches: 9. CDR3 length: 14 residues. CDR1 is MNHNY and CDR2 is SVGAGI in the germline V gene (reference sequence). CDR3 amino acids: CASSPGGSIDEQYF. The CDR3 DNA reads TGTGCCAGCAGTCCCGGCGGGAGTATCGACGAGCAGTACTTC.

V usage is TRBV11-2 and J usage is TRBJ2-3; a possible D gene is TRBD2 (6 bases). CDR1 is SGHAT, CDR2 FQNNGV, per germline. V was shortened by 5 bases and J by 2 bases, with 17 bases between the two germline ends. CDR3 length equals 16 residues. CDR3 protein: CASSRNLGLLTDTQYF. The DNA of the CDR3 is TGTGCCAGCAGCCGAAACCTGGGACTTCTCACAGATACGCAGTATTTT.

The chain links TRBV30 to TRBJ1-1; no clear D gene. CDR3 size: 11 residues. Germline V lookup: CDR1 GTSNPN, CDR2 SVGIG (reference sequence). V shed 2 bases and J shed 5 bases, with 6 bases lying between them. The CDR3 loop reads CAWSPKTEAFF. The CDR3 coding sequence is TGTGCCTGGAGTCCCAAGACTGAAGCTTTCTTT.

Only a few counts were recorded for this clone. V gene TRBV29-1 combines with J gene TRBJ2-3; 9 bases line up with TRBD1. Trimming at V came to 5 bases and at J to 6 bases, leaving 9 bases not matched to a gene. The CDR3 has 14 amino acids. Germline V lookup: CDR1 SQVTM, CDR2 ANQGSEA. In DNA, the CDR3 is TGCAGCGTTCGGAAACAGGGGGCAGTGGATACGCAGTATTTT. Residues: CSVRKQGAVDTQYF.

This chain joins TRBV30 and TRBJ2-4; possibly TRBD1 or TRBD2 for D (6 bases each). The CDR3 is made up of 12 amino acids. Per the germline V gene, CDR1 is GTSNPN and CDR2 is SVGIG (reference sequence). Trimming removed 8 bases at V and 7 bases at J, with 15 bases between. CDR3 bases: TGTGCCGGGGGACACCGGGAGAACATTCAGTACTTC. This translates into CAGGHRENIQYF.

The CDR3 loop reads CASSFAAGNQETQYF. The CDR3 bases are TGTGCCAGCAGCTTCGCAGCGGGAAACCAAGAGACCCAGTACTTC. The chain couples TRBV7-2 to TRBJ2-5, with 7 bases fitting TRBD2. Unmatched junction bases numbered 4, after V lost 3 bases and J lost 0 bases. The germline V gene encodes CDR1 SGHTA and CDR2 FQGNSA. The CDR3 has 15 amino acids.

This chain joins TRBV14 and TRBJ1-4, with no clear D. Germline CDR1 and CDR2: SGHDN and FVKESK. The CDR3 is made up of 14 amino acids. Between the trimmed V and J ends, which lost 1 base and 4 bases, there was a span of 7 bases. This chain's CDR3 is CASSQARFNEKLFF. In DNA, the CDR3 is TGTGCCAGCAGCCAAGCCAGATTTAATGAAAAACTGTTTTTT.

The rearrangement uses TRBV5-6 and TRBJ1-1; 8 nucleotides line up with TRBD1. From germline, CDR1 is SGHDT and CDR2 YYEEEE. J lost 7 bases, V lost 4 bases, and 9 bases had no gene match. The CDR3 runs 14 residues. DNA of the CDR3: TGTGCCAGCAGCCAAGGACAGGGCCGCGTTGAAGCTTTCTTT. Its protein product is CASSQGQGRVEAFF. The full variable domain, with the rest looked up from reference TRBV5-6 and TRBJ1-1, is DAGVTQSPTHLIKTRGQQVTLRCSPKSGHDTVSWYQQALGQGPQFIFQYYEEEERQRGNFPDRFSGHQFPNYSSELNVNALLLGDSALYLCASSQGQGRVEAFFGQGTRLTVV.

This chain links TRBV4-1 with TRBJ2-5, with D perhaps being TRBD1 or TRBD2 (6 bases each). V dropped 2 bases and J dropped 5 bases, with 9 bases sitting between them. The CDR3 consists of 13 residues. Looked up from germline, CDR1 is MGHRA and CDR2 is YSYEKL. In DNA, the CDR3 is TGCGCCAGCAGCCAATGGAGGGGGGAGACCCAGTACTTC. Residues: CASSQWRGETQYF.

About this clone itself: In the same sample, other DNA sequences code for this CDR3. The chain has TRBV6-5 and TRBJ2-1; no clear D gene. The ends were cut back, 4 bases at V and 0 bases at J, with 4 bases in the middle. The CDR3 is 13 amino acids. CDR1 MNHEY and CDR2 SVGAGI come from the germline V gene. The CDR3 is CASSFDSYNEQFF. The CDR3 bases are TGTGCCAGCAGTTTTGACTCCTACAATGAGCAGTTCTTC.

The rearrangement joins TRBV30 to TRBJ2-5, with D maybe TRBD1 (5 bases). The germline V gene has CDR1 GTSNPN and CDR2 SVGIG (reference sequence). The CDR3 is 14 residues long. Deletions cut 0 bases from V and 5 bases from J, with 13 bases between. CDR3 nucleotides: TGTGCCTGGAGTGTGGCAGGGCTGCGCGAGACCCAGTACTTC. Translating gives CAWSVAGLRETQYF.

The rearrangement links TRBV5-1 to TRBJ2-5; no clear D. The CDR3 is made up of 13 amino acids. The ends were cut back, 2 bases at V and 5 bases at J, with 10 bases in the middle. Germline-derived CDR1 and CDR2 are SGHRS and YFSETQ. CDR3 residues: CASSFLGSETQYF. The CDR3 coding sequence is TGCGCCAGCAGCTTCCTTGGTAGCGAGACCCAGTACTTC.

This clone occurred a few times. The V and J genes are TRBV30 and TRBJ2-1; D could derive from TRBD1 or TRBD2 (5 bases each). V lost 8 bases to trimming and J lost 2 bases, with 13 bases between them. The CDR3 totals 13 residues. Germline loops: CDR1 GTSNPN, CDR2 SVGIG (reference sequence). The CDR3 is CAASGHTYNEQFF. CDR3 nucleotide sequence: TGTGCCGCAAGCGGACATACCTACAATGAGCAGTTCTTC.

This clone was counted between two and nine times. This rearrangement joins TRBV19 to TRBJ1-2, with 8 bases that match TRBD1. Germline V gene data show CDR1 as LNHDA and CDR2 as SQIVND (reference sequence). CDR3 length equals 16 residues. J gave up 0 bases and V 6 bases, and 9 bases lay outside the gene matches. The CDR3 region is CASSRPQGAANYGYTF. The CDR3 nucleotides read TGTGCCAGTAGCAGGCCCCAGGGGGCGGCTAACTATGGCTACACCTTC.

The chain has TRBV5-1 and TRBJ2-3; TRBD2 matches at 11 bases. V was clipped by 5 bases and J by 2 bases; unmatched bases: 4. CDR3 size: 15 residues. Germline V lookup: CDR1 SGHRS, CDR2 YFSETQ. The CDR3 region has the DNA TGCGCCAGCAGTGGGACTAGCGGATTCACAGATACGCAGTATTTT. Protein sequence: CASSGTSGFTDTQYF.

The J gene is TRBJ1-2, the V gene TRBV30; 7 bases map to TRBD1. Germline CDR1 GTSNPN, CDR2 SVGIG (reference sequence). Trimming removed 4 bases from V and 4 bases from J; junction bases left unmatched: 12. The CDR3 consists of 15 residues. CDR3: CAWTVGDRVGYGYTF. The DNA for the CDR3 is TGTGCCTGGACCGTCGGAGACAGGGTTGGCTATGGCTACACCTTC.

J is TRBJ2-4 and V is TRBV9, with 7 bases aligning to TRBD1. The trim removed 3 bases at V and 0 bases at J, leaving 18 bases unmatched. Germline V lookup: CDR1 SGDLS, CDR2 YYNGEE. This CDR3 is built from 20 residues. The CDR3 loop is CASSERAPPGTDLAKNIQYF. The CDR3 DNA follows: TGTGCCAGCAGCGAGAGAGCCCCCCCGGGGACAGATCTAGCCAAAAACATTCAGTACTTC.

This clone appeared a few times. The rearrangement links TRBV30 to TRBJ2-5, with TRBD1 as a possible D gene (6 bases). Germline V gene lookup returns CDR1 GTSNPN and CDR2 SVGIG (reference sequence). The CDR3 runs to 14 residues. V was cut by 0 bases and J by 5 bases, with 13 bases left in between. In DNA form, the CDR3 reads TGTGCCTGGAGTGTGAAGGGACACCCGGAGACCCAGTACTTC. This codes for CAWSVKGHPETQYF.

CDR3 nucleotides: TGTGCCAGCAGGCGCCTAGCGGGACCCTACAATGAGCAGTTCTTC. It encodes CASRRLAGPYNEQFF. The chain carries TRBV6-6 and TRBJ2-1; 9 positions agree with TRBD2. Germline CDR1 MNHNY, CDR2 SVGAGI (reference sequence). The J segment lost 2 bases and the V segment lost 6 bases, leaving 5 bases of the junction unmatched. The CDR3 sequence is 15 residues long.

The rearrangement uses TRBV7-3 and TRBJ1-2; 8 bases are a match to TRBD1. Trimming cost V 6 bases and J 8 bases; bases outside gene matches: 5. This CDR3 has 12 residues. CDR1 is SGHTA and CDR2 is FQGTGA in the germline V gene. DNA of the CDR3: TGTGCCAGCAGTCGGACAGGGATCGGCTACACCTTC. Protein: CASSRTGIGYTF.

There are a few counts of this clone. The chain carries TRBV25-1 and TRBJ2-3; possibly TRBD2 for D (6 bases). Germline CDR1 and CDR2: MGHDK and SYGVNS. V gave up 4 bases and J gave up 1 base, with 15 bases separating them. The CDR3 contains 16 residues. The CDR3 DNA sequence: TGTGCCAGCAGTGGCGAGCGGGTCCAAGGCACAGATACGCAGTATTTT. Translated, it gives CASSGERVQGTDTQYF.

The rearrangement uses TRBV5-4 and TRBJ2-1; perhaps TRBD1 as D (5 bases). Between the trimmed V and J ends, which lost 0 bases and 0 bases, there was a span of 7 bases. The CDR3 has 15 amino acids. Germline loops: CDR1 SGHNT, CDR2 YYREEE (reference sequence). The CDR3 region has the DNA TGTGCCAGCAGCTTGGATGGGGCCTCCTACAATGAGCAGTTCTTC. This translates into CASSLDGASYNEQFF. Variable domain in full (rest from reference TRBV5-4 and TRBJ2-1): ETGVTQSPTHLIKTRGQQVTLRCSSQSGHNTVSWYQQALGQGPQFIFQYYREEENGRGNFPPRFSGLQFPNYSSELNVNALELDDSALYLCASSLDGASYNEQFFGPGTRLTVL.

V is TRBV28 and J is TRBJ2-2, with 7 nucleotides matching TRBD2. CDR1 and CDR2 from the germline V gene are MDHEN and SYDVKM. V shed 5 bases, J shed 3 bases, and the junction held 6 bases outside the gene matches. CDR3 length: 15 residues. The CDR3 coding sequence is TGTGCCAGCAGTATCTTGGGAGGGCACACCGGGGAGCTGTTTTTT. Its translation: CASSILGGHTGELFF.

This clone showed up just a few times. Other nucleotide sequences in the sample specify the same CDR3. The V call is TRBV7-9, the J call TRBJ1-2; D is unclear. The V gene lost 3 bases and the J gene lost 3 bases, with 2 bases spanning the gap. Germline-derived CDR1 and CDR2 are SEHNR and FQNEAQ (reference sequence). The CDR3 has 11 amino acids. CDR3 sequence (DNA): TGTGCCAGCAGCTTGGACTATGGCTACACCTTC. Translation: CASSLDYGYTF.

The J gene is TRBJ1-4, the V gene TRBV29-1, with a weak D call TRBD1 (5 bases). V lost 7 bases, J lost 0 bases, and 12 bases lay in between. CDR1 is SQVTM, CDR2 ANQGSEA, per germline. CDR3 length equals 14 residues. CDR3 protein: CSAFGATTNEKLFF. The DNA for the CDR3 is TGCAGCGCCTTTGGGGCGACAACTAATGAAAAACTGTTTTTT.

For this clone: The same CDR3 is also encoded by other DNA sequences in this sample. This sequence joins TRBV29-1 and TRBJ2-1, with D hard to call. The germline V gene encodes CDR1 SQVTM and CDR2 ANQGSEA. CDR3 length: 10 amino acids. V was cut by 7 bases and J by 9 bases, with 10 bases left in between. The CDR3 DNA sequence: TGCAGCGGTCGCGACGCTGAGCAGTTCTTC. It translates to CSGRDAEQFF.

J is TRBJ2-5 and V is TRBV5-1; 7 bases match TRBD1. CDR1 is SGHRS, CDR2 YFSETQ, per germline. The trim removed 2 bases at V and 5 bases at J, leaving 12 bases unmatched. The CDR3 totals 16 residues. CDR3 amino acids: CASSLEDRLGRETQYF. Here the CDR3 DNA reads TGCGCCAGCAGCTTAGAGGACAGGTTGGGACGGGAGACCCAGTACTTC.

J is TRBJ2-1 and V is TRBV19; TRBD1 matches at 10 bases. This CDR3 comprises 14 residues. The V segment lost 5 bases and the J segment 8 bases; nucleotides outside the gene matches: 6. Germline-derived CDR1 and CDR2 are LNHDA and SQIVND (reference sequence). The CDR3 DNA reads TGTGCCAGTAGTTTGACAGGGGGCATCGATGAGCAGTTCTTC. It translates to CASSLTGGIDEQFF.